This section outlines one T cell receptor (beta chain) sequence together with its context. What it recognizes is unknown. In the PCR, 60 Vbeta and 13 Jbeta primers were used. Sequencing used immunoSEQ multiplex PCR; TCRdb keeps in-frame clones, though not all of them. The sample consists of 150,000 to 200,000 clones, approximately 83% of them appearing once. The data belong to a study of cytomegalovirus exposure and HLA in healthy donors. Findings and caveats of the study: Per a later analysis, 15,000 to 20,000 TCR beta sequences showed association with HLA alleles at 0.05 false discovery rate.

This CDR3 spans 13 amino acids. Trimming cost V 0 bases and J 5 bases, with 7 bases left between them. Germline CDR1 PRHDT, CDR2 FYEKMQ (reference sequence). The V call is TRBV13, the J call TRBJ2-5; TRBD2 might be the D (6 bases). Material: PBMCs. The receptor was isolated from a man aged 18 to 29 in good health and CMV-seropositive. In nucleotides, the CDR3 is TGTGCCAGCAGCTTAGGCCGGGGGGAGACCCAGTACTTC. It translates to CASSLGRGETQYF.